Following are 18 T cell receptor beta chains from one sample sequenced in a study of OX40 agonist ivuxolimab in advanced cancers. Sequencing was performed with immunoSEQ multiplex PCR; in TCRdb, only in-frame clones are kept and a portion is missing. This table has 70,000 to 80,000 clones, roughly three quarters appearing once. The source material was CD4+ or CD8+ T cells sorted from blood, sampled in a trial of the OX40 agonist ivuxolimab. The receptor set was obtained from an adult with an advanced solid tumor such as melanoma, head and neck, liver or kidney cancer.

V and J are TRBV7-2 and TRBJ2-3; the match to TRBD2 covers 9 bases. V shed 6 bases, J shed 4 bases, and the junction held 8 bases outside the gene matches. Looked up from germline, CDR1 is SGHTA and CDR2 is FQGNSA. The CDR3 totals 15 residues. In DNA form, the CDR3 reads TGTGCCAGCAGGCGCCCGGGACTAGCCCCAGATACGCAGTATTTT. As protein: CASRRPGLAPDTQYF.

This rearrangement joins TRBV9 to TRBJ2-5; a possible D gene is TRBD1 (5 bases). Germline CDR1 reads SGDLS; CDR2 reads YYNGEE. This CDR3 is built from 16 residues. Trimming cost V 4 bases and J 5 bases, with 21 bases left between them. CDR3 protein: CASSIGAYPQMETQYF. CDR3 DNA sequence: TGTGCCAGCAGCATAGGGGCCTACCCTCAAATGGAGACCCAGTACTTC.

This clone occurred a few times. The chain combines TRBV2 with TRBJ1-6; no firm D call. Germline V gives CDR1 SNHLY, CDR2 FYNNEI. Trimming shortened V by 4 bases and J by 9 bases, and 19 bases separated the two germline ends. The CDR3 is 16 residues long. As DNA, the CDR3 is TGTGCCAGCAGTGTCAAAGGCCCCTCAGAGGGTTCACCCCTCCACTTT. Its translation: CASSVKGPSEGSPLHF.

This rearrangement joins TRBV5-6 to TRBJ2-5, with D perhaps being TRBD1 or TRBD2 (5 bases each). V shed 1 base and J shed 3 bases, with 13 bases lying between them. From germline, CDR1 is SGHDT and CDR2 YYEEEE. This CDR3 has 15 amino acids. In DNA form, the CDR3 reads TGTGCCAGCAGCTTGTCGCAGCGGACAAAAGAGACCCAGTACTTC. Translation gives CASSLSQRTKETQYF.

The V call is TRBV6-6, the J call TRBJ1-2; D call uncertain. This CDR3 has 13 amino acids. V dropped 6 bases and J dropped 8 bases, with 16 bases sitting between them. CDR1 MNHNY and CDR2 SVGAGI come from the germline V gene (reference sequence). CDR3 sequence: CASRPTPLGGYTF. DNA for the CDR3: TGTGCCAGCAGACCAACCCCCCTGGGGGGCTACACCTTC.

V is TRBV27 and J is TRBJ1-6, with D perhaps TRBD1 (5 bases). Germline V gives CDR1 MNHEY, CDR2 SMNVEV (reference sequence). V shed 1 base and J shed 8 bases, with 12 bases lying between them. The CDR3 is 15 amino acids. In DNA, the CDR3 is TGTGCCAGCAGTTTATATGGGGGTAGTCATTCACCCCTCCACTTT. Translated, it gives CASSLYGGSHSPLHF.

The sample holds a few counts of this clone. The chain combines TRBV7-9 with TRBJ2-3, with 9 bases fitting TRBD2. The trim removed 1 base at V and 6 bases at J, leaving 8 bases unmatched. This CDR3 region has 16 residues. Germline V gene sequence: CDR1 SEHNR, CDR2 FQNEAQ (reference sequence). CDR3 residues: CASSLDKRGALDTQYF. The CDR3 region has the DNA TGTGCCAGCAGCTTAGATAAGCGGGGGGCTTTGGATACGCAGTATTTT.

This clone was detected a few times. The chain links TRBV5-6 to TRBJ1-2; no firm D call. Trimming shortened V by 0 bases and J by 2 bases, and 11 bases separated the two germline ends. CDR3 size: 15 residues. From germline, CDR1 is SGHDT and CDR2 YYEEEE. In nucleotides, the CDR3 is TGTGCCAGCAGCTTGGTCGGGGTCGTGAACTATGGCTACACCTTC. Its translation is CASSLVGVVNYGYTF.

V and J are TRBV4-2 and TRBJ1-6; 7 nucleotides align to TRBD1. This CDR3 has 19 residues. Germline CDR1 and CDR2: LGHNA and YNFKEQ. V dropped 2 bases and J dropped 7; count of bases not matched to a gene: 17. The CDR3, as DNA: TGTGCCAGCAGCCAACTGGCAGGGGGAGGCAGGGTATCCAATTCACCCCTCCACTTT. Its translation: CASSQLAGGGRVSNSPLHF.

The CDR3, as DNA: TGTGCCAGTACCTCGTTAGGGTCTGGGGCCAACGTCCTGACTTTC. Amino acid sequence: CASTSLGSGANVLTF. The rearrangement uses TRBV19 and TRBJ2-6; D remains unclear. Per germline, CDR1 LNHDA and CDR2 SQIVND (reference sequence). Trimming took off 7 bases at V and 1 base at J, with 11 bases between the two ends. This CDR3 region has 15 residues.

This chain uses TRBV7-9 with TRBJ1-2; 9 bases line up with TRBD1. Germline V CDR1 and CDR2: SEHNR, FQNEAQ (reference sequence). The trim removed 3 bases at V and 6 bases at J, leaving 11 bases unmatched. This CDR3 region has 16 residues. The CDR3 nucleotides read TGTGCCAGCAGCTTTGAGTGGGGACAGGGTTCGAATGGCTACACCTTC. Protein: CASSFEWGQGSNGYTF.

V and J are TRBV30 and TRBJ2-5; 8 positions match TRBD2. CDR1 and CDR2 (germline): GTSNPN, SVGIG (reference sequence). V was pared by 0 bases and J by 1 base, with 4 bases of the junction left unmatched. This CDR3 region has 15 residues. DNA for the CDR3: TGTGCCTGGAGTGTACGGGGGGGTTTCCAAGAGACCCAGTACTTC. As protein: CAWSVRGGFQETQYF. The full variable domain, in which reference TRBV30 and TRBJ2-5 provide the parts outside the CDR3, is SQTIHQWPATLVQPVGSPLSLECTVEGTSNPNLYWYRQAAGRGLQLLFYSVGIGQISSEVPQNLSASRPQDRQFILSSKKLLLSDSGFYLCAWSVRGGFQETQYFGPGTRLLVL.

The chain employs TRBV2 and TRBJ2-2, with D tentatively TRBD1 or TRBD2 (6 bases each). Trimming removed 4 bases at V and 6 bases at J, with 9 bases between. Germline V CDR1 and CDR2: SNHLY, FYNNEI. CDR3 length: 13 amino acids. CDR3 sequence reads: CASSVEGAGELFF. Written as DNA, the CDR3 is TGTGCCAGCAGTGTGGAGGGGGCCGGGGAGCTGTTTTTT.

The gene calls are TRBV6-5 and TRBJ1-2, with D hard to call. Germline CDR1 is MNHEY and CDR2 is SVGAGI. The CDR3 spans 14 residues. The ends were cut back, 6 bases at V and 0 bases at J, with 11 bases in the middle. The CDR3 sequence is CASRPESANYGYTF. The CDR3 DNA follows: TGTGCCAGCAGGCCCGAATCGGCTAACTATGGCTACACCTTC.

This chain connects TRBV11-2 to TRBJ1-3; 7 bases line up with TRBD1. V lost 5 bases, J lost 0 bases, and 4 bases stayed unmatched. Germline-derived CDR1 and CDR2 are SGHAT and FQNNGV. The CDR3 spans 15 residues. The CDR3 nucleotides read TGTGCCAGCAGCCACAGGGGAAGCTCTGGAAACACCATATATTTT. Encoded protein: CASSHRGSSGNTIYF.

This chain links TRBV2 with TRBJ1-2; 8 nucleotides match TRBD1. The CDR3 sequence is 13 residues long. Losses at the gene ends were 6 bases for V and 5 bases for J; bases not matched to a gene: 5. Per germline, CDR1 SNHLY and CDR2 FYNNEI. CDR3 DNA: TGTGCCAGCAGCGCGGACAGGGTATATGGCTACACCTTC. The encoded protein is CASSADRVYGYTF.

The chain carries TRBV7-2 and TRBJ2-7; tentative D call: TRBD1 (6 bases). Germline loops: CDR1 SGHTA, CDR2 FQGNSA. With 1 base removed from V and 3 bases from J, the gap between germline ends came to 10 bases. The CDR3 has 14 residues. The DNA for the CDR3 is TGTGCCAGCAGCTTAGGGACAGCCAACTACGAGCAGTACTTC. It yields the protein CASSLGTANYEQYF.

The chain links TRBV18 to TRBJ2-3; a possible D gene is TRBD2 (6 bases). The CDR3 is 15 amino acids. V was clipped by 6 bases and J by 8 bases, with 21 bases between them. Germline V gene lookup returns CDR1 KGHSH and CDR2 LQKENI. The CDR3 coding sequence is TGTGCCAGCTCCAGTGGGGGGACCCCACCGATTACGCAGTATTTT. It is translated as CASSSGGTPPITQYF.